Presented here are 15 T cell receptor beta chains from one specimen sequenced in a study of pediatric ulcerative colitis (dated by TCRdb to about 2019). The library was generated by the immunoSEQ multiplex PCR assay. The table comes from immuneACCESS by way of TCRdb, which keeps in-frame sequences with V and J called. Part of the clones is missing from these tables; in studies checked, under half for an unresolved V gene and the rest for unknown reasons. This sample has roughly 54,000 clones in its table, and around 87% of those were observed once. Approximately 1.5% of the sample goes to the ten largest clones. Source material: blood. The receptors shown here come from a boy aged 5-17 years who was a control in a study of pediatric ulcerative colitis.

As DNA, the CDR3 is TGCGCCAGCAGTAGATACAGGGCCGGGGAGCTGTTTTTT. Translation gives CASSRYRAGELFF. V is TRBV10-1 and J is TRBJ2-2; perhaps TRBD1 as D (6 bases). Trimming removed 5 bases from V and 6 bases from J, with 10 bases in between. Germline CDR1 and CDR2: WNHNN and SYGVQD (reference sequence). CDR3 length equals 13 residues.

The gene calls are TRBV19 and TRBJ2-7; D uncertain. V lost 0 bases, J lost 2 bases, and 11 bases lay in between. This CDR3 contains 15 residues. Germline lookup yields CDR1 LNHDA and CDR2 SQIVND (reference sequence). CDR3 DNA: TGTGCCAGTAGTATAGATCTTGGCAGTACCTACGAGCAGTACTTC. Its protein product is CASSIDLGSTYEQYF. The full variable domain, in which reference TRBV19 and TRBJ2-7 provide the parts outside the CDR3, is DGGITQSPKYLFRKEGQNVTLSCEQNLNHDAMYWYRQDPGQGLRLIYYSQIVNDFQKGDIAEGYSVSREKKESFPLTVTSAQKNPTAFYLCASSIDLGSTYEQYFGPGTRLTVT.

V usage is TRBV6-5 and J usage is TRBJ1-1; D ambiguous. The length of the CDR3 is 13 residues. Germline loops: CDR1 MNHEY, CDR2 SVGAGI. V shed 3 bases and J shed 10 bases, with 15 bases lying between them. Written as DNA, the CDR3 is TGTGCCAGCAGTTATGTTTCCGGGCGTTTAGCTTTCTTT. Translating gives CASSYVSGRLAFF.

The chain combines TRBV7-2 with TRBJ1-4; 7 bases agree with TRBD1. Unmatched junction bases numbered 6, after V lost 1 base and J lost 4 bases. The CDR3 totals 16 residues. CDR1 is SGHTA, CDR2 FQGNSA, per germline. In DNA, the CDR3 is TGTGCCAGCAGCTTAGGACCGACAGGGAGTAATGAAAAACTGTTTTTT. As protein: CASSLGPTGSNEKLFF.

CDR3 DNA sequence: TGTGCCAGCAGAGGGCGGTACAATGAGCAGTTCTTC. Translated: CASRGRYNEQFF. The V gene is TRBV28, the J gene TRBJ2-1; D uncertain. V lost 6 bases to trimming and J lost 4 bases, with 7 bases between them. Germline V gene data show CDR1 as MDHEN and CDR2 as SYDVKM. This CDR3 comprises 12 residues.

The chain joins TRBV21-1 to TRBJ2-7. TRBV21-1 is recorded as a pseudogene. The CDR3 is 14 residues long. The CDR3 here is CASERIGSNYEQYF. In DNA, the CDR3 is TGTGCCAGTGAAAGGATAGGTTCAAACTACGAGCAGTACTTC.

This clone was seen only a few times. The chain combines TRBV4-2 with TRBJ2-7; 9 bases agree with TRBD2. The V and J ends lost 4 bases and 0 bases, in that order; junction bases with no gene match: 7. This CDR3 is 16 amino acids long. Germline V lookup: CDR1 LGHNA, CDR2 YNFKEQ. The CDR3 region has the DNA TGTGCCAGCAGCCCCCTAGCGGGGATGAGCTCCTACGAGCAGTACTTC. It yields the protein CASSPLAGMSSYEQYF.

The gene calls are TRBV5-4 and TRBJ2-7; 13 positions agree with TRBD2. CDR3 length: 14 amino acids. CDR1 is SGHNT, CDR2 YYREEE, per germline (reference sequence). V lost 4 bases and J lost 3; bases outside the gene matches: 1. The CDR3 DNA sequence: TGTGCCAGCAGCGGGACTAGCGGGGACTACGAGCAGTACTTC. It encodes CASSGTSGDYEQYF.

This clone was recorded once. The V call is TRBV5-4, the J call TRBJ2-3; 11 bases match TRBD2. The ends lost 4 bases at V and 2 bases at J; junction bases unmatched: 6. The CDR3 sequence is 16 residues long. Germline assignment: CDR1 SGHNT and CDR2 YYREEE (reference sequence). CDR3: CASSLGTSGTTDTQYF. The CDR3 DNA reads TGTGCCAGCAGCCTAGGGACTAGCGGAACCACAGATACGCAGTATTTT.

This sequence joins TRBV4-2 and TRBJ2-1; 10 nucleotides align to TRBD2. Germline V gene sequence: CDR1 LGHNA, CDR2 YNFKEQ. The CDR3 loop spans 17 amino acids. V dropped 4 bases and J dropped 5; count of bases not matched to a gene: 11. The CDR3 sequence: CASSRDTGTSAHNEQFF. In DNA, the CDR3 is TGTGCCAGCAGCCGGGACACCGGGACTAGCGCACACAATGAGCAGTTCTTC.

This chain uses TRBV7-2 with TRBJ2-7; perhaps TRBD2 as D (6 bases). CDR1 and CDR2 from the germline V gene are SGHTA and FQGNSA. V shed 5 bases and J shed 3 bases, with 14 bases lying between them. The CDR3 has 14 amino acids. This CDR3 is CASSAGLSLYEQYF. DNA of the CDR3: TGTGCCAGCAGCGCGGGGCTGTCTCTCTACGAGCAGTACTTC.

This clone was picked up a small number of times. V usage is TRBV7-6 and J usage is TRBJ2-6, with a tentative D call TRBD1 (7 bases). V lost 3 bases to trimming and J lost 0 bases, with 15 bases between them. The germline gives CDR1 SGHVS, CDR2 FNYEAQ. The CDR3 consists of 18 residues. The CDR3 reads CASSLPQGGSSGANVLTF. The CDR3, as DNA: TGTGCCAGCAGCTTGCCCCAGGGGGGCAGCTCTGGGGCCAACGTCCTGACTTTC.

A single count supports this clone. J is TRBJ2-7 and V is TRBV11-1, with TRBD1 identical over 7 bases. The CDR3 length is 16 residues. Germline V gives CDR1 SGHAT, CDR2 FQDESV (reference sequence). J lost 3 bases, V lost 5 bases, and 13 bases had no gene match. The CDR3 loop reads CASSPKTGFTLYEQYF. In nucleotides, the CDR3 is TGTGCCAGCAGCCCCAAGACAGGGTTTACTCTCTACGAGCAGTACTTC. The entire variable domain, with the rest obtained from reference TRBV11-1 and TRBJ2-7, is as follows: EAEVAQSPRYKITEKSQAVAFWCDPISGHATLYWYRQILGQGPELLVQFQDESVVDDSQLPKDRFSAERLKGVDSTLKIQPAELGDSAMYLCASSPKTGFTLYEQYFGPGTRLTVT.

This clone showed up just once. The genes are TRBV11-2 and TRBJ2-7, with 12 bases identical to TRBD1. With 5 bases clipped from V and 6 bases from J, the junction kept 5 bases outside the gene matches. This CDR3 contains 14 residues. Germline assignment: CDR1 SGHAT and CDR2 FQNNGV. The CDR3 DNA reads TGTGCCAGCAGCACGGGGACAGGGGGCCTCGAGCAGTACTTC. This gives the protein CASSTGTGGLEQYF.

The chain uses TRBV29-1 and TRBJ2-7; perhaps TRBD1 as D (5 bases). The germline CDR1 and CDR2 sequences are SQVTM and ANQGSEA. V was cut by 4 bases and J by 0 bases, with 10 bases left in between. This CDR3 is 13 amino acids long. The CDR3 sequence: CSVGGHLSYEQYF. The DNA of the CDR3 is TGCAGCGTTGGTGGACACCTCTCCTACGAGCAGTACTTC.